Reported below is one TCR beta chain. No antigen is known for it. CDR1 and CDR2 from the germline V gene are SGHVS and FQNEAQ. V lost 1 base, J lost 2 bases, and 6 bases stayed unmatched. This CDR3 has 16 amino acids. Execution of the assay was at deep level. Authors' processing steps: Junction-only sequences without quality scores came from ImmunoSEQ, so filtering differed. Libraries were prepared by immunoSEQ multiplex PCR; TCRdb keeps only in-frame clonotypes and omits some of them. V and J calls and clone size are as listed in that table; D and trimming were resolved from the DNA. Of roughly 890,000 clones listed, approximately 92% are singletons. This sample was taken from a study of shared clonotypes between healthy human individuals. General study points: Limitation of the genetic and exposure-history diversity represented came from the few donors.

Naive CD8 cells were CD45RO-negative, positively selected for CCR7, excluding terminally differentiated effector memory CD45RA+ cells. This sequence originates from a man between 25 and 39 years old in good health. The sequenced sample consisted of naive CD8+ T cells sorted from blood. The chain couples TRBV7-8 to TRBJ2-3, with 7 bases fitting TRBD2. This CDR3 is CASSLEMGGVTDTQYF. CDR3 DNA: TGTGCCAGCAGCTTAGAGATGGGAGGGGTCACAGATACGCAGTATTTT.